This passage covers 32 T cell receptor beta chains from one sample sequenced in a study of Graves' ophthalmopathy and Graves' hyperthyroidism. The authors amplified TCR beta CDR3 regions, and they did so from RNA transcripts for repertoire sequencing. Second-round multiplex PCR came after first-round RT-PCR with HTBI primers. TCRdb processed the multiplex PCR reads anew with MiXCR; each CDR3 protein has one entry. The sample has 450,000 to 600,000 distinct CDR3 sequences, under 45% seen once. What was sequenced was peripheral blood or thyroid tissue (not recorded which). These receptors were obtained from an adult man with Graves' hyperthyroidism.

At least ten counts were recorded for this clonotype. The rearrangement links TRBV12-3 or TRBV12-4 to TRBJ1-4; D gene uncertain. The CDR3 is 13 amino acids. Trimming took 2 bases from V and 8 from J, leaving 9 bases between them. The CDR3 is CASSLLFGEKLFF. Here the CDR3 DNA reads TGTGCCAGCAGTTTACTCTTTGGCGAAAAACTGTTTTTT.

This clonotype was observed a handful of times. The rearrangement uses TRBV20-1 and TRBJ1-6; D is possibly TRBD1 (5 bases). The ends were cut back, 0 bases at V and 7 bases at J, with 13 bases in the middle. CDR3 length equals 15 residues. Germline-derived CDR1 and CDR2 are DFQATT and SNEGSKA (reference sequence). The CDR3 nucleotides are TGCAGTGCTAGAGATGGGGCAGGGAGGAATTCACCCCTCCACTTT. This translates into CSARDGAGRNSPLHF.

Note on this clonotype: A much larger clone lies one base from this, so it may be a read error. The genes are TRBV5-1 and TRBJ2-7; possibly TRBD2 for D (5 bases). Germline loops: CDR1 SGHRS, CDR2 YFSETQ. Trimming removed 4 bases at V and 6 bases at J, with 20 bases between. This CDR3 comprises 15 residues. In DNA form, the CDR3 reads TGCGCCAGCAGCCAAGCCCGGGATTACCGGTGCGAGCAGTACTTC. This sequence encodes CASSQARDYRCEQYF.

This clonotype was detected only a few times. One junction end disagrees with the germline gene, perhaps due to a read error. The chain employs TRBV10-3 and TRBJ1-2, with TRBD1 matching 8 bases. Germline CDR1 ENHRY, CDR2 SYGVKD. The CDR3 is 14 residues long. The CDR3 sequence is CASSEATGGRGYTF. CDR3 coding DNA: TGTGCCAGCAGTGAAGCTACAGGGGGTCGTGGCTACACCTTC.

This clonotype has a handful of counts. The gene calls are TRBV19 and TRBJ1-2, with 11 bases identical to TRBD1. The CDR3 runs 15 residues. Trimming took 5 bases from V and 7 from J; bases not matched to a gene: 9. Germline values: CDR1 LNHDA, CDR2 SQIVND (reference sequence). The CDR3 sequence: CASSPRDRGASGYTF. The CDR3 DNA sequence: TGTGCCAGTAGTCCAAGGGACAGGGGGGCGAGTGGCTACACCTTC.

The CDR3 DNA reads TGTGCCAGCAGTCCGACAGGGGTAGGACAGCCCCAGCATTTT. Its protein product is CASSPTGVGQPQHF. The V gene is TRBV6-5, the J gene TRBJ1-5, with 8 positions matching TRBD1. CDR1 and CDR2 from the germline V gene are MNHEY and SVGAGI. This CDR3 has 14 amino acids. V shed 5 bases and J 7 bases; nucleotides not matched to a gene: 7.

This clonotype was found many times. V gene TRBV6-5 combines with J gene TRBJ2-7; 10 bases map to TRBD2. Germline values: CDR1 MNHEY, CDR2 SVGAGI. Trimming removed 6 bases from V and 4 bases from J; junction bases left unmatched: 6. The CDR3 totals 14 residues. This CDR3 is CASRPPGLAYEQYF. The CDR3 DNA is TGTGCCAGCAGACCCCCGGGACTAGCGTACGAGCAGTACTTC.

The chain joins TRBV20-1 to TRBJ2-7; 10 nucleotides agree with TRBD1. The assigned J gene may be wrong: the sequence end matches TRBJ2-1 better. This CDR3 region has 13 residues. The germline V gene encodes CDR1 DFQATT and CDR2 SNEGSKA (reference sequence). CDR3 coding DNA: TGCAGTGTTAAGGGACAGGGGAGTAATGAGCAGTTCTTC. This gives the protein CSVKGQGSNEQFF.

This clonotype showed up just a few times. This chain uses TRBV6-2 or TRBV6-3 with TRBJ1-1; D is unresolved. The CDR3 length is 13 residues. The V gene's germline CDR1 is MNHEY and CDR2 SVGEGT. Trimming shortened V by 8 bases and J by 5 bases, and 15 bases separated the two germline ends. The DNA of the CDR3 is TGTGCCAGCCGCCGATTTTCGGGGACTGAAGCTTTCTTT. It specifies CASRRFSGTEAFF.

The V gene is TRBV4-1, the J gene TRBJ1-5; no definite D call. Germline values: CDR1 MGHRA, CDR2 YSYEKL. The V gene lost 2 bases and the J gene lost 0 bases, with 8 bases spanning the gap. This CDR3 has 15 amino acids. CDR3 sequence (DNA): TGCGCCAGCAGCCAAATCGGAAATAGCAATCAGCCCCAGCATTTT. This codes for CASSQIGNSNQPQHF.

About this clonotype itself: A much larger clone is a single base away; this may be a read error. In nucleotides, the CDR3 is TGCAGTGCCCAAGTTGAGGGAAAACCGTTTTTT. Translating it yields CSAQVEGKPFF. The rearrangement uses TRBV20-1 and TRBJ1-4; no reliable D call. Germline V gives CDR1 DFQATT, CDR2 SNEGSKA (reference sequence). The CDR3 has 11 amino acids.

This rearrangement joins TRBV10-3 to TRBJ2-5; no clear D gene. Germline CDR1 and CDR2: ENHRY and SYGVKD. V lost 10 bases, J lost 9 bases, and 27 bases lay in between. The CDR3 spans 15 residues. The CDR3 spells CASSPGLGSNQPQYF. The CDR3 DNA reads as TGTGCCAGCAGCCCCGGCTTGGGTAGCAATCAGCCCCAGTACTTC.

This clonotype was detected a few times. In DNA, the CDR3 is TGTGCCAGCAGCTTACACTTCGGAGGGAACTACGAGCAGTACTTC. Translating gives CASSLHFGGNYEQYF. J is TRBJ2-7 and V is TRBV7-6; a possible D gene is TRBD2 (6 bases). V was clipped by 2 bases and J by 3 bases, with 14 bases between them. Germline CDR1 SGHVS, CDR2 FNYEAQ. The length of the CDR3 is 15 residues.

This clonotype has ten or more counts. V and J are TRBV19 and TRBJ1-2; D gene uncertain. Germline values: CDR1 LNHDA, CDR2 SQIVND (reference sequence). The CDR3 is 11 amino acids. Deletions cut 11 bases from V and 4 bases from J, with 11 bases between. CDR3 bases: TGTGCCGTGTGGGGAACCTATGGCTACACCTTC. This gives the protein CAVWGTYGYTF.

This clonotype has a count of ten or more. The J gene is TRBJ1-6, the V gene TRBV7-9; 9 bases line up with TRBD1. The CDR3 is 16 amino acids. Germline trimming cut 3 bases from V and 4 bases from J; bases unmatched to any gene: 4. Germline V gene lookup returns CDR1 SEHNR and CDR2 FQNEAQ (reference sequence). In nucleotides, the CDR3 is TGTGCCAGCAGCTTTTCCGGACAGGGGTATAATTCACCCCTCCACTTT. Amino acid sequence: CASSFSGQGYNSPLHF.

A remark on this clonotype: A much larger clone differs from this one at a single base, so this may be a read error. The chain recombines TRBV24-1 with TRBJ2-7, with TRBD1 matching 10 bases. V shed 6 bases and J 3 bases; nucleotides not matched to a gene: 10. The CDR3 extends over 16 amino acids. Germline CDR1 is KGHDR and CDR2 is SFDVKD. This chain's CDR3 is CATSNSGQGVDYEQYF. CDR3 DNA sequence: TGTGCCACCAGTAATTCCGGACAGGGGGTTGACTACGAGCAGTACTTC.

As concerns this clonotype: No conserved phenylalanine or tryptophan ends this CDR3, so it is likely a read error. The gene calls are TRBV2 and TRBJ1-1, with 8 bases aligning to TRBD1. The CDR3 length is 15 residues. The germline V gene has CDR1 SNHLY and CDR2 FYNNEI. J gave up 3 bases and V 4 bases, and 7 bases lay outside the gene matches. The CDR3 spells CASSGPGGEDTEAFY. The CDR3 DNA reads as TGTGCCAGCAGTGGACCAGGGGGCGAGGACACTGAAGCTTTCTAT.

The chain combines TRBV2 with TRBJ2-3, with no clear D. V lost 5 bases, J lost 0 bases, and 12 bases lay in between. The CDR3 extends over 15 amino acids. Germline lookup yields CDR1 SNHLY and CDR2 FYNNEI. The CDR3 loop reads CASSFRPTSTDTQYF. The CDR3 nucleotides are TGTGCCAGCAGTTTCAGGCCTACTAGCACAGATACGCAGTATTTT. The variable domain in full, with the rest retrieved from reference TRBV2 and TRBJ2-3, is EPEVTQTPSHQVTQMGQEVILRCVPISNHLYFYWYRQILGQKVEFLVSFYNNEISEKSEIFDDQFSVERPDGSNFTLKIRSTKLEDSAMYFCASSFRPTSTDTQYFGPGTRLTVL.

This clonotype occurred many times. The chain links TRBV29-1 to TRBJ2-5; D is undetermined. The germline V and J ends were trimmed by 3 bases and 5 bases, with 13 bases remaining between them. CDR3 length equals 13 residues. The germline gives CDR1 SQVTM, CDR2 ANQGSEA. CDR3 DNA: TGCAGCGTTGATTTATCGGGTTGGGAGACCCAGTACTTC. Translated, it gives CSVDLSGWETQYF.

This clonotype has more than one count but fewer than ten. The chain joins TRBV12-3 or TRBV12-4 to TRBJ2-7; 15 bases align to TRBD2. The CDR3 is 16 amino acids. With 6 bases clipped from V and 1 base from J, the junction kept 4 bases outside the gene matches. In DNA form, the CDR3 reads TGTGCCAGCAGATACGGACTAGCGGGGGGGTCCTACGAGCAGTACTTC. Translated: CASRYGLAGGSYEQYF.

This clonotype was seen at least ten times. The DNA for the CDR3 is TGCGCCAGCGGAGCTACGGGGGAACGGGGCTATGGCTACACCTTC. Translation: CASGATGERGYGYTF. The J gene is TRBJ1-2, the V gene TRBV5-1, with D possibly being TRBD1 (5 bases). The CDR3 length is 15 residues. Trimming took off 7 bases at V and 4 bases at J, with 20 bases between the two ends. Per the germline V gene, CDR1 is SGHRS and CDR2 is YFSETQ.

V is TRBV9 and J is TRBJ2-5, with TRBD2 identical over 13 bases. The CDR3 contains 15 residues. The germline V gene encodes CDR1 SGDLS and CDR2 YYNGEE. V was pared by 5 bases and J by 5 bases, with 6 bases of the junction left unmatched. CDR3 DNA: TGTGCCAGCAGGACTAGCGGGAGGAGAATGGAGACCCAGTACTTC. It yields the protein CASRTSGRRMETQYF.

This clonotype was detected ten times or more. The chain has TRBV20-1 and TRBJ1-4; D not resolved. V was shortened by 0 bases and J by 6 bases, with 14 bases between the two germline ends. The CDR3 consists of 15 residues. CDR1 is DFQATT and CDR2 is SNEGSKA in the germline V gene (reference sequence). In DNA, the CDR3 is TGCAGTGCTAGAGAGCTCCCGGGAAACTATGAAAAACTGTTTTTT. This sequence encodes CSARELPGNYEKLFF.

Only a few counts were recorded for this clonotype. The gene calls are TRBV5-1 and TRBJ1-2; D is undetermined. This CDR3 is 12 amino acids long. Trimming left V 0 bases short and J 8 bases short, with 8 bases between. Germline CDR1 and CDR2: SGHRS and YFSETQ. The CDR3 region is CASSLDNLGYTF. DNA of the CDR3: TGCGCCAGCAGCTTGGACAATCTGGGCTACACCTTC.

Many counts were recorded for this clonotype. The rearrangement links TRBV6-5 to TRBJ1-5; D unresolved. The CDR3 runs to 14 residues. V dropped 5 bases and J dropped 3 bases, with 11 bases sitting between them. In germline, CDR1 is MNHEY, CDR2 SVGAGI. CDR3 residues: CASSGKDLNQPQHF. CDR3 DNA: TGTGCCAGCAGTGGGAAGGACCTCAATCAGCCCCAGCATTTT.

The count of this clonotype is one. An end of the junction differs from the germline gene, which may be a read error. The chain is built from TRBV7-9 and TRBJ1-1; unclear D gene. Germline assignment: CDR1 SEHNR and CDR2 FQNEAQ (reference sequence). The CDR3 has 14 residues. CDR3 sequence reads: CASSHPWVANPALF. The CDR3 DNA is TGTGCCAGCAGCCACCCATGGGTCGCAAACCCAGCTCTCTTT.

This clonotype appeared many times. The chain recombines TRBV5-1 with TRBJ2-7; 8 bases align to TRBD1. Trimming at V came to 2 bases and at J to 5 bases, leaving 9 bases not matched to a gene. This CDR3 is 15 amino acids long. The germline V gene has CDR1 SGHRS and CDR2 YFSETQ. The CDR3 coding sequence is TGCGCCAGCAGCTTAGCCGGGACAGGTGTTGACGAGCAGTACTTC. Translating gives CASSLAGTGVDEQYF.

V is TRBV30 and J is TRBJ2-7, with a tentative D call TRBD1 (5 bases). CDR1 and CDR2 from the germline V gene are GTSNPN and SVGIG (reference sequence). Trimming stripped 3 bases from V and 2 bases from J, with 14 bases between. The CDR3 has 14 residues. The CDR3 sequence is CAWRGQGLTYEQYF. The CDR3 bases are TGTGCCTGGAGAGGGCAGGGCCTCACCTACGAGCAGTACTTC.

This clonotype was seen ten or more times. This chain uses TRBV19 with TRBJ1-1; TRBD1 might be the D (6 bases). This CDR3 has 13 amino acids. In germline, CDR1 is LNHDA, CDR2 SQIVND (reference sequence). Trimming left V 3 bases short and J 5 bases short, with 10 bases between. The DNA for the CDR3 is TGTGCCAGTAGTATCACAGGGCGGACTGAAGCTTTCTTT. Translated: CASSITGRTEAFF.

The DNA for the CDR3 is TGCAGTGCTAGCGGGGTGGGTGGCGATCGCCAGCCCCAGCATTTT. Amino acid sequence: CSASGVGGDRQPQHF. The rearrangement joins TRBV20-1 to TRBJ1-5; no firm D call. V lost 3 bases and J 7 bases, leaving 19 bases between the germline ends. In germline, CDR1 is DFQATT, CDR2 SNEGSKA (reference sequence). The CDR3 length is 15 residues.

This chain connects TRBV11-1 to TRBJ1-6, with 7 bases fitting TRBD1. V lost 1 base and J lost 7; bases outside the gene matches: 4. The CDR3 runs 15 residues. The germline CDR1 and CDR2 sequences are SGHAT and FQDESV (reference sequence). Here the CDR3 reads CASSLERGPNSPLHF. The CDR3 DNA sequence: TGTGCCAGCAGCTTAGAGAGGGGGCCGAATTCACCCCTCCACTTT.

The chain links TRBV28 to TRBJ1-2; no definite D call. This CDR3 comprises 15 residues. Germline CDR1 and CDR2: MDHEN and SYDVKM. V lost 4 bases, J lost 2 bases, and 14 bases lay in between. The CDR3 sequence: CASSSPRTGNYGYTF. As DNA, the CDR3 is TGTGCCAGCAGTTCCCCCCGGACGGGAAACTATGGCTACACCTTC.